The 30 T cell receptor beta chains listed next were all sequenced from one sample in a study of response to subunit inactivated influenza vaccine. TCRdb used MiXCR to reprocess the RT-PCR reads, holding one entry per CDR3 protein. The repertoire holds approximately 490,000 distinct CDR3 sequences, with more than 7% as singletons. Specimen: PBMCs from blood, collected approximately 25 months after vaccination. The receptors were sampled from a man aged 50 to 75 who received an inactivated influenza vaccine.

There are a few counts of this clonotype. The chain has TRBV20-1 and TRBJ2-3, with D perhaps matching TRBD2 (5 bases). The germline V gene encodes CDR1 DFQATT and CDR2 SNEGSKA (reference sequence). Trimming shortened V by 3 bases and J by 0 bases, and 10 bases separated the two germline ends. The CDR3 runs to 14 residues. The CDR3 bases are TGCAGTGCTAGCGGGGAGACTAGCACAGATACGCAGTATTTT. It translates to CSASGETSTDTQYF.

This clonotype came up many times. The genes are TRBV5-1 and TRBJ2-7; no reliable D call. The germline V and J ends were trimmed by 1 base and 6 bases, with 8 bases remaining between them. The germline V gene encodes CDR1 SGHRS and CDR2 YFSETQ. The CDR3 has 12 residues. This CDR3 is CASSLWEGEQYF. The CDR3 nucleotides are TGCGCCAGCAGCTTGTGGGAAGGCGAGCAGTACTTC.

The chain joins TRBV2 to TRBJ2-5, with a weak D call TRBD2 (5 bases). This CDR3 comprises 16 residues. Trimming stripped 2 bases from V and 2 bases from J, with 15 bases between. CDR1 SNHLY and CDR2 FYNNEI come from the germline V gene. DNA of the CDR3: TGTGCCAGCAGTGAAAAGATCGGACTGTTACAAGAGACCCAGTACTTC. It translates to CASSEKIGLLQETQYF.

The rearrangement joins TRBV6-2 or TRBV6-3 to TRBJ2-7; the match to TRBD1 covers 7 bases. This CDR3 is 17 amino acids long. Germline CDR1 is MNHEY and CDR2 is SVGEGT. After removal of 2 bases from V and 2 bases from J, the junction contained 12 bases not matched to a gene. CDR3 amino acids: CASSYPREGGHTYEQYF. The DNA for the CDR3 is TGTGCCAGCAGTTACCCCAGGGAAGGGGGCCACACCTACGAGCAGTACTTC.

This clonotype was counted many times. CDR3 DNA: TGCAGTGCTGTACCGGGACTTAACACTGAAGCTTTCTTT. Protein sequence: CSAVPGLNTEAFF. The rearrangement uses TRBV20-1 and TRBJ1-1; tentative D call: TRBD1 (5 bases). Germline V gene data show CDR1 as DFQATT and CDR2 as SNEGSKA (reference sequence). Trimming pared 5 bases from V and 2 bases from J, leaving 12 bases between. CDR3 length equals 13 residues.

The chain is built from TRBV29-1 and TRBJ2-1; D might be TRBD1 or TRBD2, each matching 5 bases. With 4 bases removed from V and 4 bases from J, the gap between germline ends came to 11 bases. Germline lookup yields CDR1 SQVTM and CDR2 ANQGSEA. The CDR3 is 13 residues long. The CDR3 protein is CSVVGTEYNEQFF. The CDR3 DNA sequence: TGCAGCGTTGTCGGGACGGAGTACAATGAGCAGTTCTTC.

This clonotype was found many times. The rearrangement links TRBV4-2 to TRBJ2-7; TRBD1 agrees at 7 bases. CDR1 LGHNA and CDR2 YNFKEQ come from the germline V gene. J gave up 3 bases and V 1 base, and 3 bases lay outside the gene matches. The CDR3 covers 14 residues. The CDR3 bases are TGTGCCAGCAGCCAAGGACAGGGAAGCTACGAGCAGTACTTC. Translated, it gives CASSQGQGSYEQYF.

The chain joins TRBV4-2 to TRBJ2-6; D call uncertain. Deletions cut 1 base from V and 3 bases from J, with 19 bases between. Germline assignment: CDR1 LGHNA and CDR2 YNFKEQ. The CDR3 covers 19 residues. The CDR3 region has the DNA TGTGCCAGCAGCCAAGGGACCGGCCATCAGCGTGGTGGGGCCAACGTCCTGACTTTC. Translated, it gives CASSQGTGHQRGGANVLTF.

CDR3 DNA sequence: TGTGCCAGCAGTGAAGACATAGTGAACACTGAAGCTTTCTTT. This gives the protein CASSEDIVNTEAFF. This rearrangement joins TRBV6-1 to TRBJ1-1, with no clear D. V lost 1 base, J lost 0 bases, and 6 bases lay in between. Germline CDR1 reads MNHNS; CDR2 reads SASEGT. The length of the CDR3 is 14 residues.

V and J are TRBV29-1 and TRBJ2-1; TRBD2 matches at 9 bases. CDR1 and CDR2 (germline): SQVTM, ANQGSEA. Trimming took 5 bases from V and 8 from J; bases not matched to a gene: 10. This CDR3 comprises 14 residues. The CDR3 spells CSVPAGTSLYEQFF. CDR3 in DNA: TGCAGCGTTCCAGCCGGGACTAGCCTTTATGAGCAGTTCTTC.

This chain connects TRBV4-1 to TRBJ2-3; 9 nucleotides line up with TRBD2. V dropped 0 bases and J dropped 2; count of bases not matched to a gene: 9. This CDR3 contains 18 residues. CDR1 is MGHRA, CDR2 YSYEKL, per germline. The CDR3, as DNA: TGCGCCAGCAGCCAAGATCGGCTAGCGGGGCCCTACACAGATACGCAGTATTTT. Protein sequence: CASSQDRLAGPYTDTQYF.

This clonotype was observed a few times. The chain carries TRBV7-2 and TRBJ2-3; D is unresolved. This CDR3 is built from 14 residues. V lost 3 bases to trimming and J lost 1 base, with 8 bases between them. Germline-derived CDR1 and CDR2 are SGHTA and FQGNSA. In DNA, the CDR3 is TGTGCCAGCAGCTTCAGCTTTGGCACAGATACGCAGTATTTT. Its translation is CASSFSFGTDTQYF.

This clonotype has a handful of counts. This chain uses TRBV4-2 with TRBJ1-1, with D possibly matching TRBD1 (5 bases). Per germline, CDR1 LGHNA and CDR2 YNFKEQ. V shed 2 bases and J shed 1 base, with 14 bases lying between them. The CDR3 has 16 residues. The CDR3 bases are TGTGCCAGCAGCCAACCCCGGGGGGGTAAGAACACTGAAGCTTTCTTT. Its protein is CASSQPRGGKNTEAFF.

This chain joins TRBV5-1 and TRBJ2-5, with a tentative D call TRBD2 (5 bases). The CDR3 covers 13 residues. Trimming left V 4 bases short and J 4 bases short, with 11 bases between. Germline CDR1 is SGHRS and CDR2 is YFSETQ. The CDR3 DNA follows: TGCGCCAGCAGCACCGCTAGCTCAGAGACCCAGTACTTC. Translation: CASSTASSETQYF.

In this sample, this clonotype turned up a few times. This chain connects TRBV4-2 to TRBJ1-1; 8 bases match TRBD1. V dropped 4 bases and J dropped 5; count of bases not matched to a gene: 12. This CDR3 region has 16 residues. CDR1 is LGHNA and CDR2 is YNFKEQ in the germline V gene. CDR3 DNA: TGTGCCAGCAGCCCGGGCGGGGACAGGAGAGGAACTGAAGCTTTCTTT. Amino acids: CASSPGGDRRGTEAFF.

As for this clonotype: A much bigger clone sits one base away, suggesting this may be a read error. The rearrangement joins TRBV5-1 to TRBJ1-4; D unclear. Per the germline V gene, CDR1 is SGHRS and CDR2 is YFSETQ. The CDR3 extends over 16 amino acids. CDR3 nucleotides: TGCGCCAGCAGCTTGAAGATATCGGGAGGCAACGAAAAACTGTTATTT. It translates to CASSLKISGGNEKLLF. Combining the CDR3 with reference TRBV5-1 and TRBJ1-4 gives the whole variable domain KAGVTQTPRYLIKTRGQQVTLSCSPISGHRSVSWYQQTPGQGLQFLFEYFSETQRNKGNFPGRFSGRQFSNSRSEMNVSTLELGDSALYLCASSLKISGGNEKLLFGSGTQLSVL.

This clonotype was counted ten times or more. The J gene is TRBJ2-7, the V gene TRBV5-1; D call uncertain. Trimming removed 5 bases from V and 1 base from J, with 13 bases in between. The CDR3 runs 14 residues. Germline V CDR1 and CDR2: SGHRS, YFSETQ. Here the CDR3 DNA reads TGCGCCAGCAGTTCATCGGTGGGGTCCTACGAGCAGTACTTC. It codes for CASSSSVGSYEQYF.

In this sample, this clonotype turned up many times. The chain is built from TRBV28 and TRBJ2-4; the D gene is possibly TRBD1 (6 bases). Germline V gives CDR1 MDHEN, CDR2 SYDVKM. This CDR3 spans 14 amino acids. The germline V and J ends were trimmed by 3 bases and 5 bases, with 11 bases remaining between them. In nucleotides, the CDR3 is TGTGCCAGCAGTTTCGGGGACAACCAAAACATTCAGTACTTC. Translated: CASSFGDNQNIQYF.

The rearrangement joins TRBV4-3 to TRBJ1-4, with 7 positions matching TRBD1. The CDR3 spans 15 residues. Trimming took 0 bases from V and 8 from J; bases not matched to a gene: 6. Germline lookup yields CDR1 LGHNA and CDR2 YSLEER. CDR3 in amino acids: CASSQDAGGQEKLFF. The CDR3 coding sequence is TGCGCCAGCAGCCAAGATGCAGGGGGGCAGGAAAAACTGTTTTTT.

This clonotype was detected many times. V is TRBV6-5 and J is TRBJ2-1; perhaps TRBD2 as D (5 bases). V lost 0 bases, J lost 4 bases, and 13 bases lay in between. The CDR3 loop spans 16 amino acids. Germline values: CDR1 MNHEY, CDR2 SVGAGI. The CDR3 loop is CASSYSTPRTYNEQFF. CDR3 bases: TGTGCCAGCAGTTACTCGACTCCACGGACTTACAATGAGCAGTTCTTC.

This clonotype was detected a few times. V is TRBV7-8 and J is TRBJ1-5, with TRBD1 as a possible D gene (5 bases). The CDR3 covers 18 residues. V was trimmed by 5 bases and J by 1 base, leaving 21 bases between them. Germline values: CDR1 SGHVS, CDR2 FQNEAQ. CDR3 nucleotide sequence: TGTGCCAGCAGCCACATGTGGCAGGGAAGGCGGAGCAATCAGCCCCAGCATTTT. Its protein is CASSHMWQGRRSNQPQHF.

In this sample, this clonotype turned up a few times. The genes are TRBV11-2 and TRBJ2-7; a possible D gene is TRBD1 (6 bases). This CDR3 contains 19 residues. V was pared by 4 bases and J by 3 bases, with 28 bases between. Looked up from germline, CDR1 is SGHAT and CDR2 is FQNNGV. CDR3: CASSSYRAGNFHGVYEQYF. The CDR3 DNA sequence: TGTGCCAGCAGCTCCTACAGGGCAGGCAATTTTCACGGGGTCTACGAGCAGTACTTC.

This clonotype was seen only a few times. The chain links TRBV20-1 to TRBJ2-5; D gene unclear. V was clipped by 4 bases and J by 5 bases, with 14 bases between them. Germline V gives CDR1 DFQATT, CDR2 SNEGSKA (reference sequence). The CDR3 consists of 13 residues. Written as DNA, the CDR3 is TGCAGTGCTAACGCCCCGGGTCGGGAGACCCAGTACTTC. This gives the protein CSANAPGRETQYF.

This clonotype was found many times. V usage is TRBV5-1 and J usage is TRBJ2-7; D not certain. The CDR3 has 16 amino acids. With 4 bases removed from V and 4 bases from J, the gap between germline ends came to 21 bases. The germline V gene has CDR1 SGHRS and CDR2 YFSETQ. CDR3: CASSRRASAKNYEQYF. CDR3 nucleotides: TGCGCCAGCAGCCGCCGGGCGTCAGCAAAGAATTACGAGCAGTACTTC.

The sample holds a few counts of this clonotype. This chain connects TRBV14 to TRBJ2-1; TRBD2 matches 14 bases. CDR3 length: 15 amino acids. Germline CDR1 reads SGHDN; CDR2 reads FVKESK. With 4 bases clipped from V and 15 bases from J, the junction kept 11 bases outside the gene matches. DNA of the CDR3: TGTGCCAGCAGCCCGGGGACTAGCGGGAGCGGTCATCTGTTCTTC. The encoded protein is CASSPGTSGSGHLFF.

This clonotype was seen a handful of times. The chain is built from TRBV7-2 and TRBJ2-1; TRBD2 is a possible D gene (6 bases). V lost 2 bases to trimming and J lost 8 bases, with 13 bases between them. This CDR3 contains 14 residues. CDR1 is SGHTA and CDR2 is FQGNSA in the germline V gene. The CDR3 sequence: CASSLLAPGDEQFF. CDR3 nucleotides: TGTGCCAGCAGCTTATTGGCGCCGGGGGATGAGCAGTTCTTC.

The sample holds a few counts of this clonotype. The chain couples TRBV20-1 to TRBJ2-3, with no clear D. The CDR3 length is 13 residues. Between the trimmed V and J ends, which lost 6 bases and 5 bases, there was a span of 15 bases. In germline, CDR1 is DFQATT, CDR2 SNEGSKA (reference sequence). CDR3 bases: TGCAGTGCCGAGGTTCGGGCGAGAGATACGCAGTATTTT. Amino acids: CSAEVRARDTQYF.

This clonotype appeared many times. The gene calls are TRBV12-3 or TRBV12-4 and TRBJ1-2; possibly TRBD1 for D (6 bases). This CDR3 comprises 14 residues. V lost 2 bases and J lost 3, with 10 bases in between. CDR3 DNA: TGTGCCAGCAGTTTAATGGGGGCTGACTATGGCTACACCTTC. Its protein product is CASSLMGADYGYTF.

The rearrangement uses TRBV21-1 and TRBJ2-1; the table's D call TRBD1 went unverified against the DNA. TRBV21-1 is flagged as a pseudogene. This CDR3 is built from 16 residues. CDR3 residues: CASSPHRDRGSWEQFF. CDR3 DNA sequence: TGTGCCAGCAGCCCCCATCGGGACAGGGGATCTTGGGAGCAGTTCTTC.

The rearrangement links TRBV12-3 or TRBV12-4 to TRBJ2-1; 11 nucleotides align to TRBD1. The CDR3 totals 14 residues. Germline trimming cut 6 bases from V and 8 bases from J; bases unmatched to any gene: 6. The CDR3 coding sequence is TGTGCCAGCAGCCCGGGACAGGGGGTGGATGAGCAGTTCTTC. Translated, it gives CASSPGQGVDEQFF.